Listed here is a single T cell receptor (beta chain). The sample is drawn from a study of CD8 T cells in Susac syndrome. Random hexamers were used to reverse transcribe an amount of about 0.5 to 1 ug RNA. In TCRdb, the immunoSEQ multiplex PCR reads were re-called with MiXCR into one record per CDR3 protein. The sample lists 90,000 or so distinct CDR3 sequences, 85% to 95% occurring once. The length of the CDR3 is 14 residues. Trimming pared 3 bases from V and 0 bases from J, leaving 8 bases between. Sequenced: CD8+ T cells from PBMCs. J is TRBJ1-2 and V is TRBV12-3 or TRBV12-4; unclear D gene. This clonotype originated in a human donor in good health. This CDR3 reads CASSFSPANYGYTF. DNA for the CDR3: TGTGCCAGCAGTTTTAGTCCTGCTAACTATGGCTACACCTTC.